Listed below are T cell receptor beta chains from one sample, sequenced in a study of OX40 agonist ivuxolimab in advanced cancers. TCRdb's copy holds only in-frame clones and misses some; the assay was immunoSEQ multiplex PCR. The table records about 72,000 clones, around nine tenths of them present only once. The specimen comprised CD4+ or CD8+ T cells sorted from blood, sampled in a trial of the OX40 agonist ivuxolimab. Every receptor here comes from an adult with an advanced solid tumor such as melanoma, head and neck, liver or kidney cancer. Each CDR3 is given with its conserved first and last residue. A D gene is named only where the DNA matches it firmly. Clone size is given for some rows only: seen once, a few or many times, or a class if the clone is expanded.

J: TRBJ1-1
D: -
size: once
V: TRBV12-5
DNA: TGTGCTAGTAGAGAGCTGAACACTGAAGCTTTCTTT
CDR3: CASRELNTEAFF

J: TRBJ2-1
D: -
size: once
V: TRBV7-7
DNA: TGTGCTAGCAGCAAAGCAGGACATCCGTCCAATGAGCAGTTCTTC
CDR3: CASSKAGHPSNEQFF

J: TRBJ2-1
D: -
size: -
V: TRBV19
DNA: TGTGCCAGTAGTATGAGTAACAGGGATGGCTCCTACAATGAGCAGTTCTTC
CDR3: CASSMSNRDGSYNEQFF

J: TRBJ1-1
D: -
size: -
V: TRBV11-2
DNA: TGTGCCAGCAGCCTCATCGACGGGACTGAAGCTTTCTTT
CDR3: CASSLIDGTEAFF

J: TRBJ2-1
D: -
size: -
V: TRBV5-4
DNA: TGTGCCAGCAGCGGACGGACGGGGAGCTCCTACAATGAGCAGTTCTTC
CDR3: CASSGRTGSSYNEQFF

J: TRBJ1-5
D: -
size: -
V: TRBV7-9
DNA: TGTGCCAGCAGTCAGGGGCATTCCAATCAGCCCCAGCATTTT
CDR3: CASSQGHSNQPQHF

J: TRBJ1-2
D: -
size: once
V: TRBV6-1
DNA: TGTGCTCTTTCAGGGAGAAACTATGGCTACACCTTC
CDR3: CALSGRNYGYTF

J: TRBJ2-3
D: -
size: -
V: TRBV5-4
DNA: TGTGCCAGCAGCTCCACCCCCGACCGCGCGGCTGTAGATACGCAGTATTTT
CDR3: CASSSTPDRAAVDTQYF

J: TRBJ1-1
D: -
size: -
V: TRBV28
DNA: TGTGCCAGCAGACCGCCGGGGGGAAGGCGGACTGAAGCTTTCTTT
CDR3: CASRPPGGRRTEAFF

J: TRBJ1-2
D: TRBD1
size: few
V: TRBV7-9
DNA: TGTGCCAGCAGCGGTGGCGACAGGGTATTAGGCTACACCTTC
CDR3: CASSGGDRVLGYTF

J: TRBJ1-2
D: -
size: -
V: TRBV5-4
DNA: TGTGCCAGCAGCTTCAGTGACAGACCGAACTATGGCTACACCTTC
CDR3: CASSFSDRPNYGYTF

J: TRBJ1-2
D: TRBD1
size: -
V: TRBV2
DNA: TGTGCCAGCAGCGACAGGGGCCATGGGGGCTACACCTTC
CDR3: CASSDRGHGGYTF

J: TRBJ2-7
D: -
size: -
V: TRBV19
DNA: TGTGCCAGTAGTTTCAGACAGGGAGGGAACGAGCAGTACTTC
CDR3: CASSFRQGGNEQYF

J: TRBJ1-2
D: -
size: -
V: TRBV6-5
DNA: TGTGCCAGCAGTTACTCGGGCGCCAGATTAGATGGCTACACCTTC
CDR3: CASSYSGARLDGYTF

J: TRBJ1-5
D: -
size: -
V: TRBV7-8
DNA: TGTGCCAGCAGCTTATTCGACTCCTGGGGCAATCAGCCCCAGCATTTT
CDR3: CASSLFDSWGNQPQHF

J: TRBJ1-5
D: -
size: -
V: TRBV6-8
DNA: TGTGCCAGCAGTTACTCGAAACAGCCCCAGCATTTT
CDR3: CASSYSKQPQHF

J: TRBJ2-1
D: -
size: -
V: TRBV9
DNA: TGTGCCAGCAGCGCCAGGGCCTCGTCCTACAATGAGCAGTTCTTC
CDR3: CASSARASSYNEQFF

J: TRBJ2-1
D: -
size: once
V: TRBV4-1
DNA: TGCGCCAGCAGCCAACTAGAAAAGTTAGGCAATGAGCAGTTCTTC
CDR3: CASSQLEKLGNEQFF

J: TRBJ1-2
D: -
size: -
V: TRBV9
DNA: TGTGCCAGCAGCGCCCGGAGCTATGGCTACACCTTC
CDR3: CASSARSYGYTF

J: TRBJ1-5
D: -
size: -
V: TRBV21-1
DNA: TGTGCCAGCAGCAAAACAGGGAGAGGGGTAGTGAAGAGCAATCAGCCCCAGCATTTT
CDR3: CASSKTGRGVVKSNQPQHF

J: TRBJ1-4
D: -
size: -
V: TRBV14
DNA: TGTGCCAGCAGCCCCCTAGCGGGAGATAATGAAAAACTGTTTTTT
CDR3: CASSPLAGDNEKLFF

J: TRBJ1-1
D: -
size: -
V: TRBV6-5
DNA: TGTGCCAGCAGTTACTCTGGGCCCACTGAAGCTTTCTTT
CDR3: CASSYSGPTEAFF

J: TRBJ1-1
D: -
size: -
V: TRBV2
DNA: TGTGCCAGCAGTGTGGAGGGCGGAGCTTTCTTT
CDR3: CASSVEGGAFF

J: TRBJ1-2
D: TRBD1
size: -
V: TRBV2
DNA: TGTGCCAGCAGTGAAGCGAGGACAGGGAACTATGGCTACACCTTC
CDR3: CASSEARTGNYGYTF

J: TRBJ2-5
D: -
size: -
V: TRBV5-1
DNA: TGCGCCAGCAGCCCCGAGCCCGGGAGCGGAGGGGAGACCCAGTACTTC
CDR3: CASSPEPGSGGETQYF

J: TRBJ2-7
D: TRBD1
size: once
V: TRBV7-2
DNA: TGTGCCAGCAGCTTGATTGGGACAGGATATTACGAGCAGTACTTC
CDR3: CASSLIGTGYYEQYF

J: TRBJ2-7
D: -
size: -
V: TRBV7-2
DNA: TGTGCCAGCAGCTTGTCGGGAGTTGCGTACGAGCAGTACTTC
CDR3: CASSLSGVAYEQYF

J: TRBJ2-7
D: TRBD1
size: -
V: TRBV29-1
DNA: TGCAGCGCTGGACAGGGGGCCTACGAGCAGTACTTC
CDR3: CSAGQGAYEQYF

J: TRBJ2-6
D: -
size: -
V: TRBV27
DNA: TGTGCCAGCAGTTTATTTAGCGGCAGCCCCCCCTCTGGGGCCAACGTCCTGACTTTC
CDR3: CASSLFSGSPPSGANVLTF

J: TRBJ1-3
D: -
size: -
V: TRBV5-1
DNA: TGCGCCAGCAGCCGCGGGCCCGACTCTGGAAACACCATATATTTT
CDR3: CASSRGPDSGNTIYF

J: TRBJ2-2
D: TRBD2
size: -
V: TRBV5-1
DNA: TGCGCCAGCACCTCCCTAGCGGGATCGAACACCGGGGAGCTGTTTTTT
CDR3: CASTSLAGSNTGELFF

J: TRBJ2-7
D: TRBD1
size: -
V: TRBV18
DNA: TGTGCCAGCTCATTCGTGATACCGGGACAGGGGAACTACGAGCAGTACTTC
CDR3: CASSFVIPGQGNYEQYF

J: TRBJ2-1
D: -
size: -
V: TRBV6-5
DNA: TGTGCCAGCAGCACCCAGGGGGGCTACAATGAGCAGTTCTTC
CDR3: CASSTQGGYNEQFF

J: TRBJ2-2
D: -
size: -
V: TRBV9
DNA: TGTGCCAGCAGCGTAGGGGGCACCGGGGAGCTGTTTTTT
CDR3: CASSVGGTGELFF

J: TRBJ2-3
D: -
size: -
V: TRBV6-5
DNA: TGTGCCAGCAGCCCTTTGACGGGGGATACGCAGTATTTT
CDR3: CASSPLTGDTQYF